This T cell receptor (beta chain) was sequenced for a study of cytomegalovirus exposure and HLA in healthy donors. About the research overall: Earlier, some 180 million T cells were analyzed, and 117 million unique TCR beta sequences were found among them. Roughly 89 million unique TCR sequences came from HLA-typed donors in an early release.

The PCR was carried out with 60 Vbeta primers and 13 Jbeta primers. The protocol was immunoSEQ multiplex PCR, while the TCRdb copy is restricted to in-frame clones and leaves out a portion. The sample holds 75,000 to 95,000 clones, roughly 63% seen once. Donors in the study were healthy people who gave bone marrow. As concerns this clone: The antigen remains unidentified.

The study's findings and limits: Productive rates of about 90% or about 30% were seen for most TCR beta V segments in an earlier analysis.

V was pared by 0 bases and J by 4 bases, with 12 bases between. From germline, CDR1 is SGHRS and CDR2 YFSETQ. This CDR3 contains 15 residues. The specimen sequenced was PBMCs. The sequence came from a young woman in good health and CMV-seronegative. The chain carries TRBV5-1 and TRBJ2-3; D may be TRBD1 (5 bases). The CDR3 loop is CASSLGQGGADTQYF. The CDR3 bases are TGCGCCAGCAGCTTGGGGCAGGGTGGTGCAGATACGCAGTATTTT.